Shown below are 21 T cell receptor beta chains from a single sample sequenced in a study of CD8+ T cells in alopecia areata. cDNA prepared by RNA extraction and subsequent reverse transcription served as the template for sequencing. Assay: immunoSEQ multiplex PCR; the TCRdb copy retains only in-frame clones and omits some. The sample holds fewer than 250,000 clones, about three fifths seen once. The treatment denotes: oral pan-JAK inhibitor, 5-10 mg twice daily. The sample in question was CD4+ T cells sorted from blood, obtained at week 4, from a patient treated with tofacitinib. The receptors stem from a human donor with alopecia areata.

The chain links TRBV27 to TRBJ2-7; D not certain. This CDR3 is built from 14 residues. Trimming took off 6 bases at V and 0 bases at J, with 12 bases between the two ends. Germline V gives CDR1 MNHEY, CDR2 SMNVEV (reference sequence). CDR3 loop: CASRRESPSYEQYF. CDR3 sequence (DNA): TGTGCCAGCAGGAGAGAGAGTCCCTCCTACGAGCAGTACTTC.

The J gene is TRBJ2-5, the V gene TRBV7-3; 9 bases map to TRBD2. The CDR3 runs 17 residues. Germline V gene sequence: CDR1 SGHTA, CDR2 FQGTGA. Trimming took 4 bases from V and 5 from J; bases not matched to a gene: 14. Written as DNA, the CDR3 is TGTGCCAGCAGCTATGGGAGGCGGGAGGGGTCTAGGGAGACCCAGTACTTC. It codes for CASSYGRREGSRETQYF.

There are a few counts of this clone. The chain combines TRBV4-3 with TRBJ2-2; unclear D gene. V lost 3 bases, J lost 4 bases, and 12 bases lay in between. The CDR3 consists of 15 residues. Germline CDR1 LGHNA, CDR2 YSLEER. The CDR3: CASSQGQASTGELFF. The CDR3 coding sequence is TGCGCCAGCAGCCAGGGTCAGGCCTCCACCGGGGAGCTGTTTTTT.

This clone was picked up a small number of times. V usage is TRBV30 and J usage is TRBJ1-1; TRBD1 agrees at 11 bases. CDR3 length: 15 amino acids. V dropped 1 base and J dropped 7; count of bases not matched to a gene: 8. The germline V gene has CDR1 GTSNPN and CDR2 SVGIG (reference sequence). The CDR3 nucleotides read TGTGCCTGGAGTGCGTCGGACAGGGGGCGGTTTGAAGCTTTCTTT. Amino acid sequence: CAWSASDRGRFEAFF.

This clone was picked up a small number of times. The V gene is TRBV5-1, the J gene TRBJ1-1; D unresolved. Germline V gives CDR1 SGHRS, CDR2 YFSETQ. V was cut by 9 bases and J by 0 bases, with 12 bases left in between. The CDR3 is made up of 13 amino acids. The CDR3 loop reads CATRPFMNTEAFF. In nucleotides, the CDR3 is TGCGCCACCAGGCCCTTTATGAACACTGAAGCTTTCTTT. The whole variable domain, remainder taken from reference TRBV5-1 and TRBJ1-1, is KAGVTQTPRYLIKTRGQQVTLSCSPISGHRSVSWYQQTPGQGLQFLFEYFSETQRNKGNFPGRFSGRQFSNSRSEMNVSTLELGDSALYLCATRPFMNTEAFFGQGTRLTVV.

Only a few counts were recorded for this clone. CDR3 nucleotides: TGCAGCGTAACCGGGACTAGCGGCCTCGTGGGAACAGATACGCAGTATTTT. It yields the protein CSVTGTSGLVGTDTQYF. The chain employs TRBV29-1 and TRBJ2-3, with 11 bases fitting TRBD2. Germline V gene data show CDR1 as SQVTM and CDR2 as ANQGSEA. V lost 6 bases and J lost 3; bases outside the gene matches: 14. The CDR3 covers 17 residues.

The CDR3 nucleotides are TGTGCCAGTAGTAGAGACAGGGACCTTTCCTACAATGAGCAGTTCTTC. Its protein product is CASSRDRDLSYNEQFF. The V call is TRBV19, the J call TRBJ2-1, with TRBD1 matching 7 bases. V lost 4 bases, J lost 1 base, and 7 bases stayed unmatched. There are 16 residues in the CDR3. Germline-derived CDR1 and CDR2 are LNHDA and SQIVND (reference sequence).

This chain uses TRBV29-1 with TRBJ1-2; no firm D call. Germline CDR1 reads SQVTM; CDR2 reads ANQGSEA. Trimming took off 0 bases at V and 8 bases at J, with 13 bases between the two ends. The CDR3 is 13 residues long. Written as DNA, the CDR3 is TGCAGCGTTGAAGACCCCCTCCGAGCCGGCTACACCTTC. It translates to CSVEDPLRAGYTF.

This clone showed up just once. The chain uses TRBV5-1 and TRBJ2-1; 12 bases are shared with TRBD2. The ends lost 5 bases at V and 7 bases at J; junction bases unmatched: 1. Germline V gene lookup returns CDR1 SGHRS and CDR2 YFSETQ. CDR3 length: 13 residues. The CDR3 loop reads CASRLAGGNEQFF. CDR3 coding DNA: TGCGCCAGCAGACTAGCGGGGGGAAATGAGCAGTTCTTC.

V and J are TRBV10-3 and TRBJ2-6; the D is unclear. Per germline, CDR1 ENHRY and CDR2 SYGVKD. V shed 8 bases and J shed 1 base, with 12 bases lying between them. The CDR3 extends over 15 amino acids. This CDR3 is CAIGYEPSGANVLTF. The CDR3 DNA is TGTGCCATCGGCTACGAGCCTTCTGGGGCCAACGTCCTGACTTTC.

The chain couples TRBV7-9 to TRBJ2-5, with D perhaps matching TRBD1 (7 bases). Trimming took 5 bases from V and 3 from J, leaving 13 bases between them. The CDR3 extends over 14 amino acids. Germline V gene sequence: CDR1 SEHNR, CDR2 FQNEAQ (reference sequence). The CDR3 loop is CASSTGDLKETQYF. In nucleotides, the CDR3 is TGTGCCAGCAGCACAGGGGACTTAAAAGAGACCCAGTACTTC.

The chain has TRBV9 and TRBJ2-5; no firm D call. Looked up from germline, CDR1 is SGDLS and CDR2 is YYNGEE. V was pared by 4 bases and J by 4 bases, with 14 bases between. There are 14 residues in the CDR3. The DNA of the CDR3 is TGTGCCAGCAGCTCCCCGCCGGAGAGAGAGACCCAGTACTTC. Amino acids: CASSSPPERETQYF.

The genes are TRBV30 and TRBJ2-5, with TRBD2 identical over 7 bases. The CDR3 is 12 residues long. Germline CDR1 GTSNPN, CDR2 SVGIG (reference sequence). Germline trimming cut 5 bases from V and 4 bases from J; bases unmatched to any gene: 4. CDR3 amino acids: CAWGAGLETQYF. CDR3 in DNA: TGTGCCTGGGGAGCGGGACTAGAGACCCAGTACTTC.

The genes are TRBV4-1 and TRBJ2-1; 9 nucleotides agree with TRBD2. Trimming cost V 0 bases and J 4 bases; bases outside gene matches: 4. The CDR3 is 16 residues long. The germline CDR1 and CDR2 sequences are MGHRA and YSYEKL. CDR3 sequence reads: CASSQEAAGGYNEQFF. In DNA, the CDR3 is TGCGCCAGCAGCCAAGAGGCAGCGGGAGGTTACAATGAGCAGTTCTTC.

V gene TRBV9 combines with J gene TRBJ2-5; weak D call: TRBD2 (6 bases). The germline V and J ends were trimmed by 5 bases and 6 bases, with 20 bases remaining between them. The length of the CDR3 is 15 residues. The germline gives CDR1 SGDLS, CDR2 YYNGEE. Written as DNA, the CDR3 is TGTGCCAGCAGTGGAGGGGCAGCCGATGCGAAGACCCAGTACTTC. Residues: CASSGGAADAKTQYF.

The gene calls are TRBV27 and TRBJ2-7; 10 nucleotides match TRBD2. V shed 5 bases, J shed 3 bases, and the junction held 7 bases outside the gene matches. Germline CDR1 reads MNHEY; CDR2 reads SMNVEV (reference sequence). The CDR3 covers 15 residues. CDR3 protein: CASSPRTSGHYEQYF. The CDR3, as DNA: TGTGCCAGCAGTCCCCGGACTAGCGGCCACTACGAGCAGTACTTC.

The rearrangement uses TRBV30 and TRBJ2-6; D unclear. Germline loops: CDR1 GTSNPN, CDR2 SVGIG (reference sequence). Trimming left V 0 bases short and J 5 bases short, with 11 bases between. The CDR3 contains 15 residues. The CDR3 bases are TGTGCCTGGAGTGTGCGGCTCCTTAGGGCCAACGTCCTGACTTTC. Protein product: CAWSVRLLRANVLTF.

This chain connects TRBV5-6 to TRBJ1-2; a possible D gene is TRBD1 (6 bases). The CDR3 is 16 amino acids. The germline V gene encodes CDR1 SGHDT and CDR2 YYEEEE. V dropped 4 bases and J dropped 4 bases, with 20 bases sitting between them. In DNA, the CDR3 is TGTGCCAGCAGCCACACGGGGGGGCCTACGAGCTATGGCTACACCTTC. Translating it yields CASSHTGGPTSYGYTF.

In DNA, the CDR3 is TGCAGCGTTCGCCAAGCCGGAAACACCATATATTTT. It specifies CSVRQAGNTIYF. The chain employs TRBV29-1 and TRBJ1-3, with D unclear. The ends were cut back, 5 bases at V and 4 bases at J, with 9 bases in the middle. Per germline, CDR1 SQVTM and CDR2 ANQGSEA. The CDR3 spans 12 residues.

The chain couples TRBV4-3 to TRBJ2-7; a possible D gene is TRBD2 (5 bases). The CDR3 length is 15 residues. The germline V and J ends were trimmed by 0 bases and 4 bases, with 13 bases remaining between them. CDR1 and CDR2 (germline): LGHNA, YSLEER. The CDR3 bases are TGCGCCAGCAGCCAAGATGTGTCGGGATGGTACGAGCAGTACTTC. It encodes CASSQDVSGWYEQYF.

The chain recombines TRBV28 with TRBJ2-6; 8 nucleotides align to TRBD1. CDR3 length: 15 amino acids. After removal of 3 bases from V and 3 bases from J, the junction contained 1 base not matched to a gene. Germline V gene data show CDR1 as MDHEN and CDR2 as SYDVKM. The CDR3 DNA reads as TGTGCCAGCAGTTTGACAGGGGTTGGGGCCAACGTCCTGACTTTC. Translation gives CASSLTGVGANVLTF.